These 32 T cell receptor beta chains were all obtained from the same sample, sequenced in a study of OX40 agonist ivuxolimab in advanced cancers. TCRdb keeps only in-frame clones here, not all; method: immunoSEQ multiplex PCR. The sample comprises 18,000 or so clones, roughly 80% of which are singletons, and about an eighth rests with the top ten. The sequences come from CD4+ or CD8+ T cells sorted from blood, collected in a trial of the OX40 agonist ivuxolimab. These receptors all stem from an adult with an advanced solid tumor such as melanoma, head and neck, liver or kidney cancer.

This chain uses TRBV6-5 with TRBJ1-2; 7 nucleotides agree with TRBD1. J was trimmed by 8 bases and V by 8 bases; bases with no gene match: 8. This CDR3 has 12 amino acids. Germline CDR1 is MNHEY and CDR2 is SVGAGI. The CDR3 DNA sequence: TGTGCCAGCCAGGGGGAAGAAGGGGGCTACACCTTC. Protein product: CASQGEEGGYTF.

V gene TRBV7-2 combines with J gene TRBJ2-3, with no clear D. Germline CDR1 reads SGHTA; CDR2 reads FQGNSA. V lost 1 base and J lost 6, with 8 bases in between. CDR3 length: 13 residues. The CDR3 region is CASSLEKGDTQYF. CDR3 nucleotide sequence: TGTGCCAGCAGCTTAGAGAAAGGGGATACGCAGTATTTT.

The chain uses TRBV10-1 and TRBJ2-2; D is undetermined. V was trimmed by 6 bases and J by 5 bases, leaving 7 bases between them. The CDR3 runs 12 residues. The germline gives CDR1 WNHNN, CDR2 SYGVQD (reference sequence). The CDR3 is CASSPPTGELFF. As DNA, the CDR3 is TGCGCCAGCAGCCCGCCAACCGGGGAGCTGTTTTTT.

The rearrangement joins TRBV28 to TRBJ2-7, with D tentatively TRBD1 (6 bases). V lost 6 bases to trimming and J lost 3 bases, with 9 bases between them. Germline V gives CDR1 MDHEN, CDR2 SYDVKM. The CDR3 length is 12 residues. The CDR3 here is CASRGAYYEQYF. The CDR3 DNA sequence: TGTGCCAGCAGGGGGGCCTACTACGAGCAGTACTTC.

The chain recombines TRBV4-2 with TRBJ2-1; TRBD1 is a possible D gene (5 bases). This CDR3 spans 13 amino acids. Looked up from germline, CDR1 is LGHNA and CDR2 is YNFKEQ. V shed 0 bases and J shed 6 bases, with 6 bases lying between them. Here the CDR3 DNA reads TGTGCCAGCAGCCAAGAGCAGGGCAATGAGCAGTTCTTC. As protein: CASSQEQGNEQFF.

This chain uses TRBV11-2 with TRBJ1-1; D gene ambiguous. This CDR3 contains 14 residues. Trimming stripped 3 bases from V and 0 bases from J, with 8 bases between. Germline V CDR1 and CDR2: SGHAT, FQNNGV. The CDR3 region has the DNA TGTGCCAGCAGCTTCGGGCCGTTGAACACTGAAGCTTTCTTT. It translates to CASSFGPLNTEAFF.

V is TRBV7-8 and J is TRBJ2-3; TRBD1 might be the D (5 bases). Germline V gene lookup returns CDR1 SGHVS and CDR2 FQNEAQ. Trimming took 2 bases from V and 12 from J, leaving 12 bases between them. The CDR3 loop spans 12 amino acids. This CDR3 reads CASSLIQADQYF. The CDR3 nucleotides read TGTGCCAGCAGCTTAATACAGGCTGACCAGTATTTT.

This sequence joins TRBV18 and TRBJ1-1; 8 bases match TRBD1. The ends lost 5 bases at V and 0 bases at J; junction bases unmatched: 5. Germline loops: CDR1 KGHSH, CDR2 LQKENI. The CDR3 is 15 amino acids. CDR3 protein: CASSINRGLNTEAFF. CDR3 DNA: TGTGCCAGCTCAATAAACAGGGGGTTGAACACTGAAGCTTTCTTT.

The V call is TRBV2, the J call TRBJ2-4, with a tentative D call TRBD1 (8 bases). The CDR3 extends over 14 amino acids. With 4 bases removed from V and 10 bases from J, the gap between germline ends came to 17 bases. In germline, CDR1 is SNHLY, CDR2 FYNNEI. CDR3 sequence: CASSGGGRGLIQYF. The CDR3 region has the DNA TGTGCCAGCAGTGGCGGGGGCAGGGGGCTTATTCAGTACTTC.

The chain recombines TRBV6-1 with TRBJ1-1; 9 bases are shared with TRBD1. V gave up 6 bases and J gave up 4 bases; unmatched junction bases: 9. Germline CDR1 reads MNHNS; CDR2 reads SASEGT. CDR3 length equals 15 residues. CDR3 region: CASRPQGARVTEAFF. CDR3 nucleotide sequence: TGTGCCAGCAGACCACAGGGGGCGCGGGTCACTGAAGCTTTCTTT.

The gene calls are TRBV18 and TRBJ1-1, with 7 positions matching TRBD1. The CDR3 spans 18 residues. Germline assignment: CDR1 KGHSH and CDR2 LQKENI. Trimming at V came to 4 bases and at J to 3 bases, leaving 17 bases not matched to a gene. For the CDR3, the DNA is TGTGCCAGCTCACTTGAAGGACAGGTGGCCATAGGTGACACTGAAGCTTTCTTT. Translation gives CASSLEGQVAIGDTEAFF.

This rearrangement joins TRBV6-5 to TRBJ1-2, with TRBD1 matching 7 bases. The CDR3 covers 15 residues. The V gene's germline CDR1 is MNHEY and CDR2 SVGAGI. V dropped 6 bases and J dropped 5; count of bases not matched to a gene: 12. CDR3 DNA: TGTGCCAGCAGGACCAGCCAGGGGGTCCTATATGGCTACACCTTC. Protein: CASRTSQGVLYGYTF.

The chain joins TRBV10-1 to TRBJ2-2; unclear D gene. Per the germline V gene, CDR1 is WNHNN and CDR2 is SYGVQD (reference sequence). The CDR3 has 14 residues. The germline V and J ends were trimmed by 1 base and 4 bases, with 7 bases remaining between them. This CDR3 reads CASSEFSTTGELFF. CDR3 nucleotide sequence: TGCGCCAGCAGTGAGTTCTCAACCACCGGGGAGCTGTTTTTT.

The CDR3 sequence is CASSLTPGVLTGANVLTF. CDR3 coding DNA: TGTGCCAGCAGTCTGACCCCGGGGGTGCTTACTGGGGCCAACGTCCTGACTTTC. The chain uses TRBV7-2 and TRBJ2-6; a weak D match, TRBD2 (6 bases). Trimming pared 6 bases from V and 2 bases from J, leaving 20 bases between. CDR3 size: 18 residues. The germline gives CDR1 SGHTA, CDR2 FQGNSA.

The rearrangement joins TRBV30 to TRBJ1-2; no reliable D call. Germline V gives CDR1 GTSNPN, CDR2 SVGIG (reference sequence). V gave up 0 bases and J gave up 2 bases, with 19 bases separating them. The CDR3 covers 17 residues. The CDR3 DNA is TGTGCCTGGAGTGTACGGGGTTGGCCAGGACTAAACTATGGCTACACCTTC. Translated, it gives CAWSVRGWPGLNYGYTF.

The rearrangement links TRBV4-2 to TRBJ2-1; D not resolved. CDR1 and CDR2 (germline): LGHNA, YNFKEQ. CDR3 length: 15 residues. V lost 0 bases to trimming and J lost 7 bases, with 13 bases between them. The CDR3 DNA reads as TGTGCCAGCAGCCAAGAGAAGGCAGTATGGAATGAGCAGTTCTTC. Encoded protein: CASSQEKAVWNEQFF.

The chain employs TRBV6-5 and TRBJ2-3, with D uncertain. The CDR3 has 13 amino acids. The V gene's germline CDR1 is MNHEY and CDR2 SVGAGI. V was shortened by 8 bases and J by 4 bases, with 13 bases between the two germline ends. The CDR3 loop is CASSETGPDTQYF. The CDR3 DNA reads TGTGCCAGCTCGGAGACCGGCCCAGATACGCAGTATTTT.

V usage is TRBV10-1 and J usage is TRBJ1-5; no reliable D call. V was cut by 6 bases and J by 3 bases, with 9 bases left in between. CDR1 is WNHNN, CDR2 SYGVQD, per germline (reference sequence). The CDR3 covers 13 residues. CDR3 sequence (DNA): TGCGCCAGCAGAGGATACTTCAATCAGCCCCAGCATTTT. Residues: CASRGYFNQPQHF.

The V gene is TRBV9, the J gene TRBJ2-1; tentatively, D is TRBD1 or TRBD2 (5 bases each). The CDR3 covers 13 residues. V was trimmed by 0 bases and J by 7 bases, leaving 8 bases between them. Germline values: CDR1 SGDLS, CDR2 YYNGEE. In nucleotides, the CDR3 is TGTGCCAGCAGCGTAGATTGGGGGAATGAGCAGTTCTTC. Protein sequence: CASSVDWGNEQFF.

J is TRBJ1-6 and V is TRBV7-3; no firm D call. The germline gives CDR1 SGHTA, CDR2 FQGTGA. The V gene lost 8 bases and the J gene lost 8 bases, with 10 bases spanning the gap. The CDR3 is 12 amino acids. This chain's CDR3 is CASLHDYSPLHF. The CDR3 nucleotides read TGTGCCAGCTTGCACGATTATTCACCCCTCCACTTT.

This chain links TRBV11-2 with TRBJ2-1, with 7 bases aligning to TRBD2. Germline V gene lookup returns CDR1 SGHAT and CDR2 FQNNGV. The CDR3 covers 16 residues. V shed 1 base, J shed 0 bases, and the junction held 3 bases outside the gene matches. CDR3: CASSLGLAGSYNEQFF. CDR3 in DNA: TGTGCCAGCAGCTTAGGTTTAGCGGGCTCCTACAATGAGCAGTTCTTC. The full variable domain, completed using reference TRBV11-2 and TRBJ2-1, is EAGVAQSPRYKIIEKRQSVAFWCNPISGHATLYWYQQILGQGPKLLIQFQNNGVVDDSQLPKDRFSAERLKGVDSTLKIQPAKLEDSAVYLCASSLGLAGSYNEQFFGPGTRLTVL.

This clone turned up a few times. V gene TRBV6-5 combines with J gene TRBJ1-2, with TRBD1 as a possible D gene (6 bases). CDR3 length equals 15 residues. With 5 bases removed from V and 6 bases from J, the gap between germline ends came to 19 bases. Germline V gene lookup returns CDR1 MNHEY and CDR2 SVGAGI. As DNA, the CDR3 is TGTGCCAGCAGTAGAGCCCAGGGGCCTAGTAATGGCTACACCTTC. Translation: CASSRAQGPSNGYTF.

The CDR3 coding sequence is TGTGCCAGCAGCATAGGAGGGACAGCAAATCAGCCCCAGCATTTT. Protein: CASSIGGTANQPQHF. This chain connects TRBV7-8 to TRBJ1-5, with 7 bases identical to TRBD1. V was clipped by 5 bases and J by 4 bases; unmatched bases: 8. CDR1 is SGHVS, CDR2 FQNEAQ, per germline. CDR3 length equals 15 residues. Supplemented by reference TRBV7-8 and TRBJ1-5, the full variable domain reads GAGVSQSPRYKVAKRGQDVALRCDPISGHVSLFWYQQALGQGPEFLTYFQNEAQLDKSGLPSDRFFAERPEGSVSTLKIQRTQQEDSAVYLCASSIGGTANQPQHFGDGTRLSIL.

The gene calls are TRBV6-1 and TRBJ1-2; D uncertain. V dropped 3 bases and J dropped 4 bases, with 15 bases sitting between them. The CDR3 length is 15 residues. CDR1 and CDR2 (germline): MNHNS, SASEGT. The CDR3, as DNA: TGTGCCAGCAGTGACCGGACGGTTGTAAGCTATGGCTACACCTTC. Protein: CASSDRTVVSYGYTF.

The chain carries TRBV7-9 and TRBJ2-7, with a possible D match to TRBD2 (5 bases). The germline V and J ends were trimmed by 2 bases and 7 bases, with 9 bases remaining between them. This CDR3 is built from 12 residues. Germline-derived CDR1 and CDR2 are SEHNR and FQNEAQ (reference sequence). CDR3 sequence (DNA): TGTGCCAGCAGCTTAACTAGTTTAGAGCAGTACTTC. It translates to CASSLTSLEQYF.

This chain uses TRBV6-1 with TRBJ2-7, with D possibly TRBD1 on 6 matching bases. Per the germline V gene, CDR1 is MNHNS and CDR2 is SASEGT. This CDR3 is built from 14 residues. Trimming removed 5 bases at V and 1 base at J, with 12 bases between. The CDR3 here is CASSQQGSSYEQYF. The CDR3 nucleotides are TGTGCCAGCAGTCAACAGGGTAGTTCCTACGAGCAGTACTTC.

V gene TRBV4-3 combines with J gene TRBJ2-1; TRBD1 matches 7 bases. Germline CDR1 is LGHNA and CDR2 is YSLEER. The CDR3 totals 13 residues. V gave up 4 bases and J gave up 3 bases; unmatched junction bases: 0. The CDR3 DNA is TGCGCCAGCAGCCGGACAGGCTACAATGAGCAGTTCTTC. It encodes CASSRTGYNEQFF.

V and J are TRBV2 and TRBJ2-2; 8 bases map to TRBD2. This CDR3 comprises 14 residues. V lost 7 bases to trimming and J lost 1 base; unmatched junction nucleotides: 2. The V gene's germline CDR1 is SNHLY and CDR2 FYNNEI. Written as DNA, the CDR3 is TGTGCCAGCAAGAGCGGGAGGAACACCGGGGAGCTGTTTTTT. It encodes CASKSGRNTGELFF.

This chain joins TRBV11-2 and TRBJ2-3, with D tentatively TRBD2 (6 bases). V gave up 5 bases and J gave up 1 base, with 13 bases separating them. Per germline, CDR1 SGHAT and CDR2 FQNNGV. CDR3 length: 15 residues. The CDR3 reads CASSKGPSGTDTQYF. Written as DNA, the CDR3 is TGTGCCAGCAGCAAAGGTCCTAGCGGCACAGATACGCAGTATTTT.

V is TRBV28 and J is TRBJ1-5; TRBD1 agrees at 7 bases. Germline V gene data show CDR1 as MDHEN and CDR2 as SYDVKM. CDR3 size: 14 residues. V dropped 6 bases and J dropped 6; count of bases not matched to a gene: 8. In DNA form, the CDR3 reads TGTGCCAGCAGATCCCAGGGGGTGAGTCAGCCCCAGCATTTT. Translating it yields CASRSQGVSQPQHF. The full variable domain, with the rest looked up from reference TRBV28 and TRBJ1-5, is DVKVTQSSRYLVKRTGEKVFLECVQDMDHENMFWYRQDPGLGLRLIYFSYDVKMKEKGDIPEGYSVSREKKERFSLILESASTNQTSMYLCASRSQGVSQPQHFGDGTRLSIL.

The CDR3 is CASRLCVGNEKLFF. As DNA, the CDR3 is TGTGCAAGTCGCTTATGTGTAGGGAATGAAAAACTGTTTTTT. The rearrangement uses TRBV12-2 and TRBJ1-4. TRBV12-2 is tagged as a pseudogene. This CDR3 has 14 residues.

V is TRBV28 and J is TRBJ2-3; TRBD1 might be the D (7 bases). Per the germline V gene, CDR1 is MDHEN and CDR2 is SYDVKM. V lost 8 bases and J 4 bases, leaving 19 bases between the germline ends. The CDR3 contains 15 residues. CDR3 in amino acids: CASGAGGTRADTQYF. The CDR3 coding sequence is TGTGCCAGCGGCGCAGGGGGGACACGTGCAGATACGCAGTATTTT.